Listed here is a single TCR beta chain. This entry comes from a study of T cell changes during pregnancy in multiple sclerosis. The CDR3 spans 13 residues. V trimming: 5 bases; J trimming: 5 bases; junction bases outside the gene matches: 5. Germline V gives CDR1 SGHTA, CDR2 FQGNSA. Generated by immunoSEQ multiplex PCR, the TCRdb table keeps only in-frame clones and is missing some. Of roughly 13,000 clones listed, approximately 95% were seen once; the top ten hold roughly 2.8%. Sequencing used peripheral blood, obtained in the second trimester of pregnancy. This receptor was obtained from a female donor in good health, enrolled as a control in a pregnancy study. This chain uses TRBV7-2 with TRBJ1-2; 7 nucleotides match TRBD1. CDR3 sequence: CASSAGQVYGYTF. As DNA, the CDR3 is TGTGCCAGCAGCGCCGGACAGGTTTATGGCTACACCTTC. Full variable domain (remainder filled in from reference TRBV7-2 and TRBJ1-2): GAGVSQSPSNKVTEKGKDVELRCDPISGHTALYWYRQSLGQGLEFLIYFQGNSAPDKSGLPSDRFSAERTGGSVSTLTIQRTQQEDSAVYLCASSAGQVYGYTFGSGTRLTVV.